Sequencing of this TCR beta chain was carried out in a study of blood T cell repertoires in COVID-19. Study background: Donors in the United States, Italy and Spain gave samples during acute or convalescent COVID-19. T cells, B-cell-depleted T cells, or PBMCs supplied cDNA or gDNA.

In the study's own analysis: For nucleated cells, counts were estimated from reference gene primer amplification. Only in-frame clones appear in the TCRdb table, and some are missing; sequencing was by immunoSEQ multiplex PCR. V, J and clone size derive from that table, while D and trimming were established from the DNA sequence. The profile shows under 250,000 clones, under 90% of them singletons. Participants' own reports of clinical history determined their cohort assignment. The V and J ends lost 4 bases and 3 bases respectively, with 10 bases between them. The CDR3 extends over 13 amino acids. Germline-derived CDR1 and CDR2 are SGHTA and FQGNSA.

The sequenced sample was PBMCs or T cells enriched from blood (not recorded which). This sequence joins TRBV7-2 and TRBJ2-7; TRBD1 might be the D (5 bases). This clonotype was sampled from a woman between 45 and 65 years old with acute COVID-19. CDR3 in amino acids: CASSSSRVYEQYF. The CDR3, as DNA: TGTGCCAGCAGCTCCAGCAGGGTCTACGAGCAGTACTTC.